The rows below give T cell receptor beta chains drawn from one sample of a study of blood T cell repertoires in COVID-19. Assay used: immunoSEQ multiplex PCR; TCRdb lists only in-frame clones, some missing. The repertoire has about 87,000 clones, 60% to 80% of them found once; the top ten carry approximately 4%. Sequencing was done on a sample of peripheral blood. These receptors originate from a woman aged 50 to 60 with acute or convalescent COVID-19. The conserved cysteine and the conserved F or W are not part of the CDR3 here.

V	CDR3
TRBV19	ASSILRTGANVLT
TRBV3-1/TRBV3-2	ASSQDLGGAPNQPQH
TRBV28	ASSRQAAGGYT
TRBV4-1	ASSQERGAYEQY
TRBV28	ASRRATGSPYEQY
TRBV28	ASTLTEGTTEAF
TRBV19	ASSQGAGSGELF
TRBV6-5	ASRAGTSGWGEQF
TRBV19	ASSPIPTEKLF
TRBV7-9	ASSLGGTAIEQY
TRBV4-2	ASSQGLIYNEQF
TRBV7-2	ASSPWTGELNTEAF
TRBV28	ASSLTGWSYGYT
TRBV28	ASSSVGQGATEAF
TRBV6-2/TRBV6-3	ASSDGLTSSYEQY
TRBV19	ASTAGGSLAKNIQY
TRBV6-5	ASMEGGTISPLH
TRBV4-2	ASSQEDGTQDTQY
TRBV7-2	ASRLGGLNTEAF
TRBV6-5	ASSYSGTPGTDTQY
TRBV28	ASSWARGQPYGYT
TRBV6-2/TRBV6-3	ASSSVGTGSEKLF
TRBV7-8	ASSQTGTEAF
TRBV9	ASSYGLMNTEAF
TRBV29-1	SVGDRGYGYT
TRBV3-1/TRBV3-2	ASTQGAGLSGANVLT
TRBV9	ASSAQGNTYNEQF
TRBV6-2/TRBV6-3	ASSLQGAGANVLT
TRBV5-6	ASSLAADREDTQY
TRBV3-1/TRBV3-2	ASSHPSGGSYEQY